This T cell receptor (beta chain) emerged from a study of Ad26.COV2.S vaccination and SARS-CoV-2 variants. Study-level results: For non-spike TCRs, breadth in vaccine recipients resembled that in placebo recipients.

The CDR3 contains 16 residues. The germline gives CDR1 MNHEY, CDR2 SMNVEV (reference sequence). Unmatched junction bases numbered 5, after V lost 3 bases and J lost 1 base. About this clone: Its target is not known.

Treatment defined: some 20 received Ad26.COV2.S at low or high dose, single or two shots; roughly five received placebo; per-sample allocation not given. Sample collection was performed on day 63 after the first vaccine or placebo injection. At a Boston site, the person donating was an adult of 18-55 years. This vaccine is an Ad26 vector that expresses the Wuhan-strain SARS-CoV-2 spike. Sequencing was performed with immunoSEQ multiplex PCR; in TCRdb, only in-frame clones are kept and a portion is missing. The repertoire holds a few hundred thousand clones, with roughly 87% as singletons. The rearrangement joins TRBV27 to TRBJ2-5; TRBD2 matches at 10 bases. The receptor was isolated from a person aged 18 to 65 who received the Ad26.COV2.S COVID-19 vaccine or a placebo. Sequences were derived from peripheral blood, sampled in a trial of Ad26.COV2.S vaccine versus placebo. CDR3 DNA: TGTGCCAGCAGTTTTGGGGTAGCGGGGGGCCAAGAGACCCAGTACTTC. As protein: CASSFGVAGGQETQYF.